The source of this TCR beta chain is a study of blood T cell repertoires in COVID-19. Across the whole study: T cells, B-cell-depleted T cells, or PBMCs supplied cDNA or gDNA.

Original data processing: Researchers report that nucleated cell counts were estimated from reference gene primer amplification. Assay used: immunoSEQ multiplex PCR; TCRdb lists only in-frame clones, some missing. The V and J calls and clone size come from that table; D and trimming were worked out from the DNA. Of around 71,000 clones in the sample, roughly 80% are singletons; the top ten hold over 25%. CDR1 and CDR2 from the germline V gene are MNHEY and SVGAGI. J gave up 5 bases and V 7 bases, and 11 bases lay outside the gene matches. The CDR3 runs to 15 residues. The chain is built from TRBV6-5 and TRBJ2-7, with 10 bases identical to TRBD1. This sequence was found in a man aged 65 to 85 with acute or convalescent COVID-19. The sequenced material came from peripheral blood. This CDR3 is CASNPEGTGVDEQYF. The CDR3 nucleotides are TGTGCCAGCAACCCCGAGGGGACAGGGGTCGACGAGCAGTACTTC.